One sample yielded the 13 T cell receptor beta chains listed below, sequenced in a study of T cells after somatic rescue of genetic block. Here immunoSEQ multiplex PCR was the method, and the copy in TCRdb shows in-frame clones only, minus some. The table includes 65,000 to 70,000 clones, around 90% detected once. The sequenced sample was peripheral blood mononuclear cells (PBMCs). The receptors stem from a man in his forties or fifties.

This sequence joins TRBV28 and TRBJ2-7; TRBD1 aligns across 12 bases. The CDR3 loop spans 18 amino acids. V was pared by 1 base and J by 4 bases, with 11 bases of the junction left unmatched. In germline, CDR1 is MDHEN, CDR2 SYDVKM. CDR3 in amino acids: CASSLSQRDRGRGYEQYF. The DNA for the CDR3 is TGTGCCAGCAGTTTATCCCAGCGGGACAGGGGGCGAGGTTACGAGCAGTACTTC.

The genes are TRBV5-3 and TRBJ1-5, with D uncertain. TRBV5-3 is an open reading frame, and its role is uncertain. V was cut by 2 bases and J by 6 bases, with 15 bases left in between. The CDR3 spans 15 residues. CDR3 region: CARSFPGRGTQPQHF. The CDR3 DNA sequence: TGTGCCAGAAGCTTCCCGGGGAGAGGCACTCAGCCCCAGCATTTT.

The rearrangement links TRBV28 to TRBJ1-4; D might be TRBD1 (5 bases). CDR1 and CDR2 from the germline V gene are MDHEN and SYDVKM. V was cut by 7 bases and J by 4 bases, with 13 bases left in between. CDR3 length equals 14 residues. The CDR3 loop is CASTPGQGNEKLFF. The CDR3 region has the DNA TGTGCCAGCACCCCTGGGCAGGGTAATGAAAAACTGTTTTTT.

The genes are TRBV11-2 and TRBJ2-7, with D perhaps TRBD1 or TRBD2 (5 bases each). Between the trimmed V and J ends, which lost 5 bases and 4 bases, there was a span of 9 bases. The germline V gene encodes CDR1 SGHAT and CDR2 FQNNGV. The CDR3 covers 12 residues. This CDR3 reads CASSLGTYEQYF. In DNA, the CDR3 is TGTGCCAGCAGCCTCGGGACGTACGAGCAGTACTTC.

The rearrangement joins TRBV15 to TRBJ2-7; TRBD2 matches at 12 bases. Trimming removed 5 bases from V and 5 bases from J; junction bases left unmatched: 7. This CDR3 is 15 amino acids long. CDR1 and CDR2 from the germline V gene are LNHNV and YYDKDF (reference sequence). The CDR3 sequence is CATSPTSGGSHEQYF. CDR3 DNA: TGTGCCACCAGCCCAACTAGCGGGGGGAGTCACGAGCAGTACTTC.

The chain recombines TRBV6-1 with TRBJ2-7, with D tentatively TRBD1 (5 bases). The CDR3 totals 11 residues. CDR1 and CDR2 from the germline V gene are MNHNS and SASEGT. V was trimmed by 8 bases and J by 4 bases, leaving 9 bases between them. The CDR3 sequence is CASGNRYEQYF. In DNA form, the CDR3 reads TGTGCCAGCGGGAACAGGTACGAGCAGTACTTC.

The chain combines TRBV6-5 with TRBJ2-7; D gene unclear. Germline values: CDR1 MNHEY, CDR2 SVGAGI. This CDR3 contains 12 residues. V lost 2 bases to trimming and J lost 6 bases, with 8 bases between them. The CDR3 reads CASSYGSSEQYF. DNA of the CDR3: TGTGCCAGCAGTTACGGGTCTAGCGAGCAGTACTTC.

The gene calls are TRBV25-1 and TRBJ1-5; TRBD1 matches 8 bases. The CDR3 totals 15 residues. The germline gives CDR1 MGHDK, CDR2 SYGVNS. V was clipped by 5 bases and J by 3 bases; unmatched bases: 6. The CDR3 is CASSMTGDPNQPQHF. DNA for the CDR3: TGTGCCAGCAGTATGACAGGGGACCCCAATCAGCCCCAGCATTTT.

The V and J genes are TRBV10-1 and TRBJ1-2; D is ambiguous. V lost 0 bases, J lost 8 bases, and 13 bases lay in between. The germline gives CDR1 WNHNN, CDR2 SYGVQD (reference sequence). CDR3 size: 14 residues. The CDR3 reads CASSESERSGGYTF. Written as DNA, the CDR3 is TGCGCCAGCAGTGAGTCCGAAAGGTCCGGCGGCTACACCTTC.

The V gene is TRBV5-8, the J gene TRBJ2-1, with a tentative D call TRBD1 (6 bases). The germline CDR1 and CDR2 sequences are SGHTS and YDEGEE. V lost 1 base and J lost 0, with 8 bases in between. This CDR3 is 15 amino acids long. CDR3 loop: CASSLQGRSYNEQFF. The CDR3 bases are TGTGCCAGCAGCTTGCAGGGGCGCTCCTACAATGAGCAGTTCTTC.

This chain uses TRBV4-1 with TRBJ2-7; 11 bases are a match to TRBD1. Germline V CDR1 and CDR2: MGHRA, YSYEKL. J was trimmed by 3 bases and V by 0 bases; bases with no gene match: 1. The CDR3 is 15 amino acids. The CDR3 loop reads CASSQEGTGGYEQYF. CDR3 sequence (DNA): TGCGCCAGCAGCCAAGAAGGGACAGGGGGCTACGAGCAGTACTTC.

The chain joins TRBV9 to TRBJ2-1; 7 positions agree with TRBD2. The CDR3 totals 15 residues. V lost 3 bases and J lost 0; bases outside the gene matches: 3. Germline V lookup: CDR1 SGDLS, CDR2 YYNGEE. The CDR3 sequence: CASSASGNSYNEQFF. CDR3 bases: TGTGCCAGCAGCGCTAGCGGCAACTCCTACAATGAGCAGTTCTTC.

The chain is built from TRBV11-2 and TRBJ2-1; 7 bases align to TRBD2. CDR1 is SGHAT and CDR2 is FQNNGV in the germline V gene. The junction had 7 bases not matched to a gene; V was cut back by 1 base and J by 1 base. This CDR3 region has 17 residues. The CDR3 bases are TGTGCCAGCAGCTTAGTAAGCGGGACTATTTCCTACAATGAGCAGTTCTTC. Amino acids: CASSLVSGTISYNEQFF.